This T cell receptor (beta chain) originates from a study of blood T cells in healthy people across ages. Study conclusions and caveats: Leaving the PBMCs unsorted stopped any conclusive comparison of naive versus antigen-experienced cells.

The CDR3 sequence runs 14 residues, both termini included. Concerning this clonotype itself: Its antigen is unidentified. This likely comes from a read error, as the CDR3 has no conserved phenylalanine or tryptophan at its end. No DNA is shown, since the ends of the CDR3 on it are uncertain; the CDR3 is the one TCRdb lists.

Primed by a sample-barcoded 5' primer and a J-beta primer mix, a second PCR proceeded for about 6 to 12 cycles. Unique molecular identifiers of 12 random nucleotides labeled each cDNA. Using its own MiXCR run on the 5' RACE reads, TCRdb lists one record per CDR3 protein. This table holds about 510,000 distinct CDR3 sequences, over 25% found once. These same data were also listed under a study on T cells of mothers and their children.

The chain carries TRBV12-3 or TRBV12-4 and TRBJ2-1; the table gives TRBD2 as D, unverified against the DNA. The material sequenced was blood. This sequence originates from a boy aged 2 to 10 in good health. The CDR3 sequence: CASSASGRADVQFS.